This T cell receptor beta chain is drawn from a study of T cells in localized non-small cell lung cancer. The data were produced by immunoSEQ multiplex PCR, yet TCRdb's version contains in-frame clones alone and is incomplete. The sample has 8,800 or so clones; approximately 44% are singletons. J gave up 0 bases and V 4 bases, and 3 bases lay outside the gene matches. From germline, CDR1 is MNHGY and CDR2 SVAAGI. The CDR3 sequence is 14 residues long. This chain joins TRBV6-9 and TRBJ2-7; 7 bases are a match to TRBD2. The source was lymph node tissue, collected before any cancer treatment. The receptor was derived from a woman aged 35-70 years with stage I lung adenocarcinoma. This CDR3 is CASSSAGPSYEQYF. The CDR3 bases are TGTGCCAGCAGTTCAGCGGGGCCCTCCTACGAGCAGTACTTC.